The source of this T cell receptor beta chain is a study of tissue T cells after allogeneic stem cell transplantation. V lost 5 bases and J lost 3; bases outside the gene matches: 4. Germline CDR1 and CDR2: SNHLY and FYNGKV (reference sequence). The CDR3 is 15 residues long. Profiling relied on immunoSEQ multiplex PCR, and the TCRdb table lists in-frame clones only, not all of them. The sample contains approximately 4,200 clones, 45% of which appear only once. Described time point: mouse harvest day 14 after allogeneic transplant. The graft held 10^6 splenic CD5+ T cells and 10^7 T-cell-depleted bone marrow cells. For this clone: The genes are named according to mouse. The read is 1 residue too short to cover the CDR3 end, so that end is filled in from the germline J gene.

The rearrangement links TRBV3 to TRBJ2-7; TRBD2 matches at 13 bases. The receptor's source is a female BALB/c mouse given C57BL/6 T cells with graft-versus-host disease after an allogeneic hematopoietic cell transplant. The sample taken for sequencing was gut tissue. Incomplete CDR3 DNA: TGTGCCAGCAGCCCCTGGGACTGGGGGGGCTATGAACAGTAC. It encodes CASSPWDWGGYEQY. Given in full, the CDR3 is CASSPWDWGGYEQYF.